This T cell receptor beta chain was profiled in a study of blood T cells in healthy people across ages. Broader study findings: It was the long-lived donors that had more naive CD4+ cells and higher diversity than aged donors.

Primers used in a second PCR of roughly 7 to 12 cycles were a sample-barcoded 5' primer and a J-beta primer mix. A minimum of 3 million CDR3-containing paired-end reads was obtained for each sample. TCRdb used MiXCR to reprocess the 5' RACE reads, holding one entry per CDR3 protein. The sample holds 1.6 million or so distinct CDR3 sequences, around 36% seen once. For this clonotype: Its antigen is undetermined.

Trimming at V came to 3 bases and at J to 6 bases, leaving 3 bases not matched to a gene. The length of the CDR3 is 13 residues. Germline V gives CDR1 MNHEY, CDR2 SMNVEV (reference sequence). This sequence was found in a woman younger than 45 in good health. Sequenced input: blood. The chain employs TRBV27 and TRBJ1-2, with 8 bases aligning to TRBD1. In DNA, the CDR3 is TGTGCCAGCAGTTTGACAGGGGTTCATGGCTACACCTTC. Protein product: CASSLTGVHGYTF.